This T cell receptor beta chain appears in the sequencing data of a study of regulatory dendritic cells for organ transplantation. Study-level results: Regulatory dendritic cells appeared to expand memory CD8+ clones less than mature ones.

As to this clone: The antigen remains undetermined.

This CDR3 spans 17 amino acids. The V end was cut by 1 base, the J end by 4 bases, with 14 bases between. Germline V CDR1 and CDR2: SGHDN, FVKESK. Clones were read by immunoSEQ multiplex PCR, and TCRdb kept only the in-frame ones, dropping some. The table lists tens of thousands of clones, about nine tenths of them singletons. FACS sorted CD4+ or CD8+ T cells into CD45RA+ naive and CD45RO+ memory. The sequenced material came from naive CD8+ T cells from blood. As to subset: CD45RA+ naive T cells. J is TRBJ1-6 and V is TRBV14; tentatively, D is TRBD1 (6 bases). The source of this sequence is a human donor in good health. CDR3 loop: CASSQVGGAAYNSPLHF. For the CDR3, the DNA is TGTGCCAGCAGCCAAGTTGGGGGGGCCGCATATAATTCACCCCTCCACTTT.